This T cell receptor beta chain stems from a study of human T cells and chemical hapten exposure. The wider study: Alopecia universalis, totalis or areata was present in patients who were mostly female.

Time point indicated: patch test 2, 6 weeks after DPC sensitization. Treatment meaning: therapeutic diphenylcyclopropenone sensitization with weekly scalp DPC. Blood draws came before every patch-test application. This CDR3 has 13 residues. Each CDR3 protein is one row after TCRdb ran MiXCR on the RACE reads. The data hold some 100,000 distinct CDR3 sequences, with roughly a tenth observed a single time. This clonotype has a handful of counts. Its antigen is not identified. Relative to the germline gene, one junction end is altered; a read error may explain this. Overall study findings and caveats: Against controls, expanded TCRs gave rise to significantly more large CDR3 similarity clusters.

V gene TRBV12-3 or TRBV12-4 combines with J gene TRBJ2-1, with D possibly called TRBD1 or TRBD2 (5 bases each). The receptor's source is a woman in her forties with alopecia areata. Some clones in this sample may be carry-over from other donors' samples. The sequencing here drew on whole blood, taken in connection with sensitization to the hapten diphenylcyclopropenone (DPC). CDR3 bases: TGTGCCAGCAGTCCGGGGACCTACAATGAGCAGTTCTTT. Translated, it gives CASSPGTYNEQFF.